This TCR beta chain was documented in a study of patients and donors after allogeneic stem cell transplantation. TCRdb ran MiXCR on the RT-PCR reads and lists one entry per CDR3 protein. This table has over 25,000 distinct CDR3 sequences, roughly 38% appearing once. Germline V gene lookup returns CDR1 DFQATT and CDR2 SNEGSKA (reference sequence). The CDR3 length is 14 residues. V shed 0 bases and J 3 bases; nucleotides not matched to a gene: 5. The specimen sequenced was blood, either unsorted or a sorted T cell fraction (not recorded which). This TCR derives from a human donor who was either an allogeneic HSCT recipient or a stem cell or donor lymphocyte infusion donor (not recorded which). It is not recorded whose cells these are; they may come from a transplant donor. J is TRBJ2-7 and V is TRBV20-1; 7 bases match TRBD1. This CDR3 is CSARDPQGDYEQYF. The CDR3 nucleotides read TGCAGTGCTAGAGATCCGCAGGGGGACTACGAGCAGTACTTC.